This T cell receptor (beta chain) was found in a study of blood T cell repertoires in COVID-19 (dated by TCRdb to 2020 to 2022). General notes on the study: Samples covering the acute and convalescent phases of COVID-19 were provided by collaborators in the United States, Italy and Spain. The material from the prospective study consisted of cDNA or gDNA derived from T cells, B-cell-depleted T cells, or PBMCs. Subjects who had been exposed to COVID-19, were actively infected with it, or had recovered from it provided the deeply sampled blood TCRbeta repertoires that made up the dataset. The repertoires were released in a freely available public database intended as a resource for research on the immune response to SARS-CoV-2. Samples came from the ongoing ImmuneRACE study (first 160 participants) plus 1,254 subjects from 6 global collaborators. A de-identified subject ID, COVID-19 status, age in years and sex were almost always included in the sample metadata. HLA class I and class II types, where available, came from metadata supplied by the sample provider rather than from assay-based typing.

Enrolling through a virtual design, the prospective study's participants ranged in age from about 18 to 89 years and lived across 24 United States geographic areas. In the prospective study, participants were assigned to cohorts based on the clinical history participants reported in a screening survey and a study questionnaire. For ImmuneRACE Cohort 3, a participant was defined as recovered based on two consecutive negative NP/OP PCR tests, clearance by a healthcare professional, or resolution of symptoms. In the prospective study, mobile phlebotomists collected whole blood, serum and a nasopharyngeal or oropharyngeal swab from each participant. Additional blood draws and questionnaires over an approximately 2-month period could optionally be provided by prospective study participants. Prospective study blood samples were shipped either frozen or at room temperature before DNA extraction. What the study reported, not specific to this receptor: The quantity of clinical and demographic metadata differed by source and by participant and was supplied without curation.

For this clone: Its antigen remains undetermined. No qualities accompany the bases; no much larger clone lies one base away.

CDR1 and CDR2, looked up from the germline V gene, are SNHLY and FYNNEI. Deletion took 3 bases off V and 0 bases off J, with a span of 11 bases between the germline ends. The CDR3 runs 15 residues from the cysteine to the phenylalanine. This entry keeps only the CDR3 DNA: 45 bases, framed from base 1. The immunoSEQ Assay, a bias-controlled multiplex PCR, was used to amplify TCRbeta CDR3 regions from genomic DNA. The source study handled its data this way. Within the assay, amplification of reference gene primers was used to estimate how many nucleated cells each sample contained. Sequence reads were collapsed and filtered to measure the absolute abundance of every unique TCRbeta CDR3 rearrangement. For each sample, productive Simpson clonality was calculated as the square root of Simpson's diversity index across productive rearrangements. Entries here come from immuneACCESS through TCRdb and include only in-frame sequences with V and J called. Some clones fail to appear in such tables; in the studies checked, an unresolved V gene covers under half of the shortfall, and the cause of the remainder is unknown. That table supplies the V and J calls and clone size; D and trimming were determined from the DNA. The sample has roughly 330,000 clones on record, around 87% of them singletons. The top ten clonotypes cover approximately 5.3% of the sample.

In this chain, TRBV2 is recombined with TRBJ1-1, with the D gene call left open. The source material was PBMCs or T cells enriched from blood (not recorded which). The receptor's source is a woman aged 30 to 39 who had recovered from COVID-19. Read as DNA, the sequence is TGTGCCAGCAGTGACAGCGGAATACTGAACACTGAAGCTTTCTTT. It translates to CASSDSGILNTEAFF.